This entry lists 17 T cell receptor beta chains sequenced from one sample in a study of blood T cell repertoires in COVID-19. Some clones are missing from TCRdb's copy, which holds only in-frame ones; the method was immunoSEQ multiplex PCR. The sample lists tens of thousands of clones, roughly three quarters occurring once. The sequenced sample consisted of peripheral blood. These receptors were taken from a human donor in a cohort sampled during active COVID-19.

The chain joins TRBV2 to TRBJ2-7, with 8 bases aligning to TRBD2. The CDR3 spans 16 residues. After removal of 1 base from V and 2 bases from J, the junction contained 7 bases not matched to a gene. The germline CDR1 and CDR2 sequences are SNHLY and FYNNEI. CDR3 sequence: CASSEDSGINTYEQYF. The CDR3 coding sequence is TGTGCCAGCAGTGAAGATAGCGGGATCAACACCTACGAGCAGTACTTC.

This clone has a single count. CDR3 amino acids: CASSQEGGLAGGDTQYF. In DNA form, the CDR3 reads TGTGCCAGCAGCCAAGAAGGCGGACTAGCGGGAGGAGATACGCAGTATTTT. The V gene is TRBV4-2, the J gene TRBJ2-3; 14 nucleotides align to TRBD2. There are 17 residues in the CDR3. Germline V CDR1 and CDR2: LGHNA, YNFKEQ. Trimming at V came to 0 bases and at J to 5 bases, leaving 4 bases not matched to a gene.

The J gene is TRBJ2-7, the V gene TRBV10-2; D not resolved. The CDR3 contains 12 residues. Trimming left V 3 bases short and J 5 bases short, with 8 bases between. The germline V gene encodes CDR1 WSHSY and CDR2 SAAADI. This chain's CDR3 is CASSDMSHEQYF. DNA of the CDR3: TGCGCCAGCAGTGATATGAGCCACGAGCAGTACTTC.

The chain recombines TRBV7-9 with TRBJ2-1, with TRBD1 as a possible D gene (7 bases). V was pared by 8 bases and J by 0 bases, with 14 bases between. Germline lookup yields CDR1 SEHNR and CDR2 FQNEAQ (reference sequence). CDR3 length: 15 residues. The DNA for the CDR3 is TGTGCCAGCGGAGGGACAGTGGACTCCTACAATGAGCAGTTCTTC. As protein: CASGGTVDSYNEQFF.

This sequence joins TRBV19 and TRBJ2-1; D perhaps matches TRBD2 (5 bases). The V end was cut by 6 bases, the J end by 6 bases, with 15 bases between. The CDR3 consists of 14 residues. In germline, CDR1 is LNHDA, CDR2 SQIVND (reference sequence). The CDR3 spells CASRGALETNEQFF. The DNA for the CDR3 is TGTGCCAGTAGGGGAGCCTTAGAAACCAATGAGCAGTTCTTC.

The CDR3 coding sequence is TGCGCCAGCAGCCTGCGGGCTAGCGGAAATAATGAGCAGTTCTTC. It specifies CASSLRASGNNEQFF. The genes are TRBV4-3 and TRBJ2-1, with TRBD2 matching over 7 bases. Germline loops: CDR1 LGHNA, CDR2 YSLEER. V lost 4 bases, J lost 7 bases, and 10 bases stayed unmatched. The CDR3 contains 15 residues.

This clone was observed a handful of times. The chain employs TRBV2 and TRBJ2-7, with 10 bases aligning to TRBD2. Germline CDR1 SNHLY, CDR2 FYNNEI. CDR3 length equals 15 residues. V lost 6 bases to trimming and J lost 0 bases; unmatched junction nucleotides: 5. The CDR3 here is CASRPGTSDSYEQYF. The CDR3 DNA is TGTGCCAGCAGGCCTGGGACTAGCGACTCCTACGAGCAGTACTTC.

The chain is built from TRBV4-2 and TRBJ2-3; 7 positions agree with TRBD2. The CDR3 has 16 amino acids. V shed 1 base and J 4 bases; nucleotides not matched to a gene: 8. The germline gives CDR1 LGHNA, CDR2 YNFKEQ. This chain's CDR3 is CASSQGAGVLPDTQYF. CDR3 sequence (DNA): TGTGCCAGCAGCCAAGGGGCGGGAGTGCTTCCAGATACGCAGTATTTT.

This sequence joins TRBV19 and TRBJ2-6; D not certain. The CDR3 runs to 17 residues. Germline-derived CDR1 and CDR2 are LNHDA and SQIVND (reference sequence). Trimming removed 3 bases from V and 0 bases from J, with 12 bases in between. As DNA, the CDR3 is TGTGCCAGTAGTATTTCAGGCCTTAGCTCTGGGGCCAACGTCCTGACTTTC. Translating gives CASSISGLSSGANVLTF.

The chain couples TRBV6-5 to TRBJ2-7; a possible D gene is TRBD2 (5 bases). V lost 1 base and J lost 2, with 9 bases in between. Germline V CDR1 and CDR2: MNHEY, SVGAGI. There are 14 residues in the CDR3. CDR3 in amino acids: CASSYFPGAYEQYF. DNA for the CDR3: TGTGCCAGCAGTTACTTCCCCGGGGCCTACGAGCAGTACTTC.

The chain couples TRBV3-1 (or the pseudogene TRBV3-2) to TRBJ2-3; 9 nucleotides agree with TRBD2. This CDR3 has 14 residues. CDR1 is LGHDT and CDR2 is YNNKEL in the germline V gene (reference sequence). CDR3 in amino acids: CADAASGIQDTQYF. The CDR3, as DNA: TGTGCTGACGCGGCTAGCGGGATCCAAGATACGCAGTATTTT.

The rearrangement joins TRBV18 to TRBJ2-7, with D maybe TRBD1 (6 bases). With 3 bases removed from V and 6 bases from J, the gap between germline ends came to 12 bases. Germline V lookup: CDR1 KGHSH, CDR2 LQKENI. The CDR3 totals 13 residues. CDR3 DNA: TGTGCCAGCTCACCTGGGAACAGGGCCGAGCAGTACTTC. It specifies CASSPGNRAEQYF.

J is TRBJ2-1 and V is TRBV28; no clear D. This CDR3 spans 13 amino acids. Germline assignment: CDR1 MDHEN and CDR2 SYDVKM. Trimming left V 1 base short and J 5 bases short, with 6 bases between. CDR3 coding DNA: TGTGCCAGCAGTTTATACAGAAACAATGAGCAGTTCTTC. Its protein is CASSLYRNNEQFF.

This rearrangement joins TRBV4-1 to TRBJ1-5; D not resolved. The CDR3 loop spans 17 amino acids. The V end was cut by 0 bases, the J end by 6 bases, with 18 bases between. Germline V gene lookup returns CDR1 MGHRA and CDR2 YSYEKL. DNA for the CDR3: TGCGCCAGCAGCCAAGATCCGCCCGGTCTCAGCGGTCAGCCCCAGCATTTT. Residues: CASSQDPPGLSGQPQHF.

This chain uses TRBV15 with TRBJ1-5; D gene ambiguous. The CDR3 runs 16 residues. Germline CDR1 is LNHNV and CDR2 is YYDKDF (reference sequence). Deletions cut 5 bases from V and 0 bases from J, with 14 bases between. The CDR3 sequence is CATSLRLVLSNQPQHF. In nucleotides, the CDR3 is TGTGCCACCAGCCTACGATTAGTCCTTAGCAATCAGCCCCAGCATTTT.

This clone was counted only a few times. V is TRBV4-2 and J is TRBJ2-1, with D unresolved. Deletions cut 3 bases from V and 15 bases from J, with 21 bases between. The CDR3 totals 14 residues. Germline-derived CDR1 and CDR2 are LGHNA and YNFKEQ. The CDR3 DNA sequence: TGTGCCAGCAGCCAGGTAGAGATTACTCCCGAGGCGTTCTTC. It specifies CASSQVEITPEAFF.

This chain connects TRBV30 to TRBJ1-2; D may be TRBD1 (6 bases). The CDR3 loop spans 14 amino acids. Trimming stripped 1 base from V and 4 bases from J, with 13 bases between. Germline V gives CDR1 GTSNPN, CDR2 SVGIG (reference sequence). In DNA form, the CDR3 reads TGTGCCTGGAGTGCTCGGGGGGCGATCTATGGCTACACCTTC. Amino acid sequence: CAWSARGAIYGYTF. Full variable domain (remainder filled in from reference TRBV30 and TRBJ1-2): SQTIHQWPATLVQPVGSPLSLECTVEGTSNPNLYWYRQAAGRGLQLLFYSVGIGQISSEVPQNLSASRPQDRQFILSSKKLLLSDSGFYLCAWSARGAIYGYTFGSGTRLTVV.